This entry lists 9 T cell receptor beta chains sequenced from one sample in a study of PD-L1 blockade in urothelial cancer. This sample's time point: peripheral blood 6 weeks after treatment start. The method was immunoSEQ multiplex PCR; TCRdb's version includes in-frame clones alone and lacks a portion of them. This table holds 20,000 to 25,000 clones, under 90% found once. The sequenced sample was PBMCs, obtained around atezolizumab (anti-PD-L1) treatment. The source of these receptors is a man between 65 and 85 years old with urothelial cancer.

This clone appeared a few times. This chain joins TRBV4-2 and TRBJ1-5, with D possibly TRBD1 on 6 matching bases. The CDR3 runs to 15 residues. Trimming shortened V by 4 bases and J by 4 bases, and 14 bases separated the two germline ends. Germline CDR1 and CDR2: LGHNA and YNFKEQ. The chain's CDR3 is CASSRGQGDNQPQHF. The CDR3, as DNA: TGTGCCAGCAGCCGGGGGCAGGGCGATAATCAGCCCCAGCATTTT.

CDR3 residues: CASSPTLLDRTRGYTF. The CDR3 bases are TGTGCCAGCAGCCCTACCCTATTAGACAGGACTAGGGGCTACACCTTC. The chain links TRBV6-6 to TRBJ1-2, with a possible D match to TRBD1 (6 bases). V lost 6 bases to trimming and J lost 8 bases, with 25 bases between them. The length of the CDR3 is 16 residues. The germline V gene encodes CDR1 MNHNY and CDR2 SVGAGI (reference sequence).

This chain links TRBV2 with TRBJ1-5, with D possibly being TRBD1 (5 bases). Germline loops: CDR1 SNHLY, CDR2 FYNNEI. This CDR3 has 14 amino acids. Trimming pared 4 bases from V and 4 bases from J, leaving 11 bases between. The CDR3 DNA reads TGTGCCAGCAGTGTGGGTTCAGGGAATCAGCCCCAGCATTTT. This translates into CASSVGSGNQPQHF.

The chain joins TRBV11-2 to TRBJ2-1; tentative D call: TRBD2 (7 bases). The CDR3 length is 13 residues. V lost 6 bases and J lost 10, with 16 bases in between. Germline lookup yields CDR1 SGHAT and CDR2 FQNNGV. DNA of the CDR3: TGTGCCAGCAGACATTTATGGGGGGGCGAGCAGTTCTTC. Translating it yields CASRHLWGGEQFF.

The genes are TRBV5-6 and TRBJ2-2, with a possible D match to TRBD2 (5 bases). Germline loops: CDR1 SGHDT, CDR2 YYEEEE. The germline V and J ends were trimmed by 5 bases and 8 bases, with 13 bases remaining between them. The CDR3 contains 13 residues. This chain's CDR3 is CASRIGSLGELFF. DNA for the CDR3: TGTGCCAGCAGGATAGGGAGTTTAGGGGAGCTGTTTTTT.

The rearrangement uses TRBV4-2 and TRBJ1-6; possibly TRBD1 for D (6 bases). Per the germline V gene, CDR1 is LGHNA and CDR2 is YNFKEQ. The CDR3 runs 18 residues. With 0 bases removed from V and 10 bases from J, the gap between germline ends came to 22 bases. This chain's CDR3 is CASSQESTGDARNSPLHF. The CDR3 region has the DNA TGTGCCAGCAGCCAAGAATCGACAGGAGATGCCCGAAACTCACCCCTCCACTTT.

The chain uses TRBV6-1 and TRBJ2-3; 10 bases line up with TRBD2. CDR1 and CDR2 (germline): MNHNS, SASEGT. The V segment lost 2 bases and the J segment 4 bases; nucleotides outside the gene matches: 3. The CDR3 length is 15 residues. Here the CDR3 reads CASSEKAGGPDTQYF. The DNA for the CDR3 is TGTGCCAGCAGTGAAAAAGCGGGAGGGCCAGATACGCAGTATTTT.

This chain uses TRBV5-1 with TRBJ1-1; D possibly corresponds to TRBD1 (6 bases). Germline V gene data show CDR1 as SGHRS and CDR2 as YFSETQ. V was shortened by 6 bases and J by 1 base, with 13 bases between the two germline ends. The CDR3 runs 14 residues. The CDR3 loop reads CASIGSGANTEAFF. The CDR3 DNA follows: TGCGCCAGCATTGGGTCAGGGGCGAACACTGAAGCTTTCTTT.

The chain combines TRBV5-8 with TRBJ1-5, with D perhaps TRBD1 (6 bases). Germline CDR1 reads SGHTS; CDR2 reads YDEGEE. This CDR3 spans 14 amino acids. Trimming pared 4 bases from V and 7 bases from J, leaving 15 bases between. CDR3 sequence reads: CASSRTGLVQPQHF. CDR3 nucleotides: TGTGCCAGCAGCCGAACAGGGTTGGTCCAGCCCCAGCATTTT. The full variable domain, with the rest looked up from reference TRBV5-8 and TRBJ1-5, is EAGVTQSPTHLIKTRGQQATLRCSPISGHTSVYWYQQALGLGLQFLLWYDEGEERNRGNFPPRFSGRQFPNYSSELNVNALELEDSALYLCASSRTGLVQPQHFGDGTRLSIL.